The rows below give T cell receptor beta chains drawn from one sample of a study of OX40 agonist ivuxolimab in advanced cancers. Some clones are missing from TCRdb's copy, which holds only in-frame ones; the method was immunoSEQ multiplex PCR. The repertoire holds 55,000 to 80,000 clones, with about 92% as singletons. The material was CD4+ or CD8+ T cells sorted from blood, obtained in a trial of the OX40 agonist ivuxolimab. These receptors all come from an adult with an advanced solid tumor such as melanoma, head and neck, liver or kidney cancer. The CDR3 runs from the conserved cysteine through the conserved F or W. Each record gives: V gene, J gene, clone size, D gene, CDR3 DNA, CDR3 protein. A D gene is named only where the DNA matches it firmly. Clone size, where shown, is once, few, many, or a class for clones that have expanded.

TRBV6-6,TRBJ2-2,.,TRBD2,TGTGCCAGCAGTTCTAGCGGGGGGGCTAGCGGGGAGCTGTTTTTT,CASSSSGGASGELFF
TRBV5-1,TRBJ2-1,.,.,TGCGCCAGCAGCTTGGAAGGGATCTCCTACAATGAGCAGTTCTTC,CASSLEGISYNEQFF
TRBV11-2,TRBJ2-6,.,.,TGTGCCAGCAGCCGGGACCGGGCCAGCTCTGGGGCCAACGTCCTGACTTTC,CASSRDRASSGANVLTF
TRBV9,TRBJ2-2,.,.,TGTGCCAGCAGCGTAGACCTAGCCGGGGAGCTGTTTTTT,CASSVDLAGELFF
TRBV6-1,TRBJ2-1,.,TRBD1,TGTGCCAGCAGTGCTGACAGGGGCAATGAGCAGTTCTTC,CASSADRGNEQFF
TRBV4-1,TRBJ1-1,.,.,TGCGCCAGCAGCCTTGGCAGGGAGAGGAACACTGAAGCTTTCTTT,CASSLGRERNTEAFF
TRBV11-2,TRBJ2-1,once,.,TGTGCCAGCAGCTTAGCAAAGGGGTGGAATGAGCAGTTCTTC,CASSLAKGWNEQFF
TRBV21-1,TRBJ1-2,few,.,TGTGCCAGCAGCAAAGAACAGGGAGTGTGGGGCTACACCTTC,CASSKEQGVWGYTF
TRBV28,TRBJ2-7,.,.,TGTGCCAGCAATCAGGGCGACTCCTACGAGCAGTACTTC,CASNQGDSYEQYF
TRBV27,TRBJ2-3,.,TRBD1,TGTGCCAGCAGATACTTCGGACAGGGTTCCACAGATACGCAGTATTTT,CASRYFGQGSTDTQYF
TRBV18,TRBJ1-3,.,.,TGTGCCAGCTCGCCATCCCCAAGCTACTCTGGAAACACCATATATTTT,CASSPSPSYSGNTIYF
TRBV30,TRBJ2-5,.,TRBD2,TGTGCCTGGTCCACGGGGGGGTATGAGACCCAGTACTTC,CAWSTGGYETQYF
TRBV6-6,TRBJ1-5,.,.,TGTGCCAGCAGCCTCTCCCAGGGGAATCAGCCCCAGCATTTT,CASSLSQGNQPQHF
TRBV15,TRBJ2-5,.,.,TGTGCCACCAGCAGAGATAGGCTAGCGCAAGAGACCCAGTACTTC,CATSRDRLAQETQYF
TRBV6-5,TRBJ2-1,.,.,TGTGCCAGCAGTAATGAAGGGGGATCATGGAATGAGCAGTTCTTC,CASSNEGGSWNEQFF
TRBV28,TRBJ1-4,.,.,TGTGCCAGCCGACAGGCCCTAAAACTGTTTTTT,CASRQALKLFF
TRBV23-1,TRBJ2-7,.,.,TGCGCCAGCAGTCGGGGAAGGGGCCTCCACTCCTACGAGCAGTACTTC,CASSRGRGLHSYEQYF
TRBV7-3,TRBJ2-7,.,TRBD2,TGTGCCAGCAGCTCCGGACTAGCGGGAGTCCCCAGCTACGAGCAGTACTTC,CASSSGLAGVPSYEQYF
TRBV5-8,TRBJ1-2,.,.,TGTGCCAGCGCCTACGGGATCTCCTTCTATGGCTACACCTTC,CASAYGISFYGYTF
TRBV7-3,TRBJ2-2,.,.,TGTGCCAGCAGCTTCTCAGACAACACCGGGGAGCTGTTTTTT,CASSFSDNTGELFF
TRBV2,TRBJ1-2,.,.,TGTGCCAGCAGTGACCCCCAAGCTAACTATGGCTACACCTTC,CASSDPQANYGYTF
TRBV7-6,TRBJ1-2,.,.,TGTGCCAGCAGTCCCGACGTCCGCCTCTATGGCTACACCTTC,CASSPDVRLYGYTF
TRBV7-2,TRBJ2-5,once,.,TGTGCCAGCAGCTTAGGTTTTGAAGCAGAGACCCAGTACTTC,CASSLGFEAETQYF
TRBV5-1,TRBJ2-3,.,TRBD1,TGCGCCAGCAGCTTGGTGACAGGGAGCACAGATACGCAGTATTTT,CASSLVTGSTDTQYF
TRBV19,TRBJ2-5,.,.,TGTGCCAGTAGTATTTCTGGGGAAGAGACCCAGTACTTC,CASSISGEETQYF